This TCR beta chain stems from a study of blood T cell repertoires in COVID-19. The overall study: Sources were T cells, B-cell-depleted T cells, or PBMCs; the material itself was cDNA or gDNA.

The V and J ends lost 0 bases and 10 bases respectively, with 13 bases between them. This CDR3 has 15 amino acids. Germline values: CDR1 SGHDN, CDR2 FVKESK. Produced via immunoSEQ multiplex PCR; TCRdb's table is partial and in-frame only. The sample lists hundreds of thousands of clones, around 90% seen once, with around 7.8% in the top ten. Sequencing was carried out using peripheral blood. The receptor comes from a man between 60 and 75 years old who had recovered from COVID-19. This chain connects TRBV14 to TRBJ1-6; the D gene is possibly TRBD1 (5 bases). Here the CDR3 reads CASSQEAGTWSPLHF. CDR3 nucleotide sequence: TGTGCCAGCAGCCAAGAAGCAGGGACTTGGTCACCCCTCCACTTT.